The 24 T cell receptor beta chains in this list originate from one sample, sequenced in a study of OX40 agonist ivuxolimab in advanced cancers. Assay used: immunoSEQ multiplex PCR; TCRdb lists only in-frame clones, some missing. The data hold under 70,000 clones, with 80% to 90% observed a single time. Sample: CD4+ or CD8+ T cells sorted from blood, taken in a trial of the OX40 agonist ivuxolimab. Every receptor here comes from an adult with an advanced solid tumor such as melanoma, head and neck, liver or kidney cancer.

The chain combines TRBV28 with TRBJ2-7; a possible D gene is TRBD2 (5 bases). Trimming stripped 3 bases from V and 2 bases from J, with 17 bases between. The CDR3 has 16 residues. Germline CDR1 is MDHEN and CDR2 is SYDVKM. The CDR3: CASSFIPLVPTYEQYF. DNA for the CDR3: TGTGCCAGCAGTTTTATCCCACTAGTGCCTACCTACGAGCAGTACTTC.

The chain is built from TRBV27 and TRBJ2-7; D gene uncertain. The CDR3 contains 14 residues. The ends were cut back, 0 bases at V and 1 base at J, with 7 bases in the middle. The germline gives CDR1 MNHEY, CDR2 SMNVEV (reference sequence). The CDR3 DNA sequence: TGTGCCAGCAGTTTATCGTTGGAGTCCTACGAGCAGTACTTC. Encoded protein: CASSLSLESYEQYF.

This chain uses TRBV5-1 with TRBJ1-4; possible D gene TRBD1, 5 bases. Between the trimmed V and J ends, which lost 0 bases and 7 bases, there was a span of 16 bases. The CDR3 is 16 amino acids. Per germline, CDR1 SGHRS and CDR2 YFSETQ. The CDR3 here is CASSLAWGMESEKLFF. The CDR3 DNA follows: TGCGCCAGCAGCTTGGCCTGGGGGATGGAAAGTGAAAAACTGTTTTTT.

A note on this clone: One end of the junction does not line up with germline, which may come from a read error. J is TRBJ2-2 and V is TRBV5-6, with 12 bases lining up with TRBD2. The CDR3 has 16 amino acids. Looked up from germline, CDR1 is SGHDT and CDR2 is YYEEEE. CDR3 sequence (DNA): TGTGCCAGCAGCTCAAGGACTAGCGGGAAAAACCGGGGAGCTGTTTTT. Its translation is CASSSRTSGKNRGAVF.

This clone was seen only once. The CDR3 here is CASSSSLGTLNEQYF. The CDR3 nucleotides are TGTGCCAGCAGCTCCTCGTTGGGGACCTTAAACGAGCAGTACTTC. The chain combines TRBV7-9 with TRBJ2-7, with D perhaps assigned TRBD1 or TRBD2 (5 bases each). The CDR3 has 15 residues. Per germline, CDR1 SEHNR and CDR2 FQNEAQ (reference sequence). Trimming removed 4 bases from V and 5 bases from J, with 18 bases in between.

V usage is TRBV27 and J usage is TRBJ2-1, with a possible D match to TRBD2 (6 bases). Deletions cut 3 bases from V and 10 bases from J, with 19 bases between. Per the germline V gene, CDR1 is MNHEY and CDR2 is SMNVEV (reference sequence). CDR3 length: 15 amino acids. CDR3 protein: CASSFIMGGLGEQFF. CDR3 sequence (DNA): TGTGCCAGCAGTTTTATTATGGGAGGACTGGGAGAGCAGTTCTTC.

The chain carries TRBV7-9 and TRBJ1-1, with D possibly matching TRBD1 (5 bases). Germline lookup yields CDR1 SEHNR and CDR2 FQNEAQ (reference sequence). V lost 1 base and J 1 base, leaving 10 bases between the germline ends. There are 15 residues in the CDR3. This CDR3 reads CASSLGVRANTEAFF. For the CDR3, the DNA is TGTGCCAGCAGCTTAGGGGTCAGGGCGAACACTGAAGCTTTCTTT.

On this clone: One end of the junction fails to match germline, which may point to a read error. The chain has TRBV5-4 and TRBJ1-2; 10 bases are a match to TRBD1. CDR1 and CDR2 from the germline V gene are SGHNT and YYREEE (reference sequence). This CDR3 has 13 residues. The CDR3 DNA reads TGTGCCAGCAGCCTGACAGGGGGCAATGGTGGCGAATTC. Protein: CASSLTGGNGGEF.

The chain links TRBV11-2 to TRBJ1-1; D is unresolved. V shed 4 bases and J shed 5 bases, with 8 bases lying between them. This CDR3 is 12 amino acids long. Germline V gene data show CDR1 as SGHAT and CDR2 as FQNNGV. This CDR3 is CASSYLGTEAFF. The CDR3 DNA sequence: TGTGCCAGCAGCTACCTGGGGACTGAAGCTTTCTTT. The full variable domain, rest sourced from reference TRBV11-2 and TRBJ1-1, is EAGVAQSPRYKIIEKRQSVAFWCNPISGHATLYWYQQILGQGPKLLIQFQNNGVVDDSQLPKDRFSAERLKGVDSTLKIQPAKLEDSAVYLCASSYLGTEAFFGQGTRLTVV.

The gene calls are TRBV7-8 and TRBJ1-5; tentatively, D is TRBD1 (5 bases). Germline V CDR1 and CDR2: SGHVS, FQNEAQ. This CDR3 has 16 amino acids. Trimming took 3 bases from V and 1 from J, leaving 13 bases between them. This CDR3 reads CASSFWGKGSNQPQHF. CDR3 coding DNA: TGTGCCAGCAGCTTTTGGGGGAAAGGGAGCAATCAGCCCCAGCATTTT.

A word on this clone: Other DNA sequences in this sample translate to the same CDR3. The gene calls are TRBV5-5 and TRBJ1-1; D is ambiguous. Germline V CDR1 and CDR2: SGHKS, YYEKEE (reference sequence). CDR3 length: 14 residues. The V gene lost 0 bases and the J gene lost 0 bases, with 6 bases spanning the gap. The CDR3 reads CASSLAGMNTEAFF. The DNA of the CDR3 is TGTGCCAGCAGCTTGGCGGGGATGAACACTGAAGCTTTCTTT.

A single count supports this clone. The rearrangement links TRBV19 to TRBJ1-5, with D possibly TRBD1 on 5 matching bases. Germline V gene lookup returns CDR1 LNHDA and CDR2 SQIVND (reference sequence). With 3 bases removed from V and 5 bases from J, the gap between germline ends came to 17 bases. The CDR3 is 16 residues long. CDR3 bases: TGTGCCAGTAGTATCTGGGTGGAGGGGTTCGATCAGCCCCAGCATTTT. Translated: CASSIWVEGFDQPQHF.

The chain has TRBV27 and TRBJ2-5; D is undetermined. Trimming removed 3 bases from V and 3 bases from J, with 14 bases in between. Germline CDR1 MNHEY, CDR2 SMNVEV (reference sequence). The CDR3 covers 15 residues. For the CDR3, the DNA is TGTGCCAGCAGTTTTATGGGATTATCGGAAGAGACCCAGTACTTC. It is translated as CASSFMGLSEETQYF.

The chain joins TRBV19 to TRBJ1-4; D is perhaps TRBD1 (5 bases). The ends were cut back, 1 base at V and 12 bases at J, with 9 bases in the middle. Germline V gives CDR1 LNHDA, CDR2 SQIVND (reference sequence). The CDR3 runs 12 residues. The CDR3 loop reads CASSIVGRELFF. The CDR3 coding sequence is TGTGCCAGTAGTATAGTAGGCAGGGAACTGTTTTTT.

The table lists this clone with a few counts. The chain combines TRBV13 with TRBJ2-1, with D possibly being TRBD1 (5 bases). The V and J ends lost 1 base and 0 bases respectively, with 10 bases between them. The V gene's germline CDR1 is PRHDT and CDR2 FYEKMQ (reference sequence). The CDR3 runs 16 residues. CDR3 sequence reads: CASSLVRTNSYNEQFF. Here the CDR3 DNA reads TGTGCCAGCAGCTTAGTCAGGACAAACTCCTACAATGAGCAGTTCTTC. The variable domain in full, with the rest retrieved from reference TRBV13 and TRBJ2-1, is AAGVIQSPRHLIKEKRETATLKCYPIPRHDTVYWYQQGPGQDPQFLISFYEKMQSDKGSIPDRFSAQQFSDYHSELNMSSLELGDSALYFCASSLVRTNSYNEQFFGPGTRLTVL.

V usage is TRBV28 and J usage is TRBJ1-4, with D hard to call. In germline, CDR1 is MDHEN, CDR2 SYDVKM. The CDR3 totals 15 residues. With 3 bases removed from V and 5 bases from J, the gap between germline ends came to 13 bases. CDR3: CASSLIGTYNEKLFF. The CDR3 DNA reads TGTGCCAGCAGTTTGATAGGAACATACAATGAAAAACTGTTTTTT.

The gene calls are TRBV29-1 and TRBJ1-2, with TRBD1 identical over 12 bases. The CDR3 totals 13 residues. CDR1 SQVTM and CDR2 ANQGSEA come from the germline V gene. V was pared by 6 bases and J by 8 bases, with 7 bases of the junction left unmatched. This CDR3 is CSVSGQGAYGYTF. CDR3 sequence (DNA): TGCAGCGTATCGGGACAGGGGGCATACGGCTACACCTTC.

This chain uses TRBV5-4 with TRBJ2-3; 7 nucleotides agree with TRBD2. The germline V gene has CDR1 SGHNT and CDR2 YYREEE (reference sequence). This CDR3 is built from 16 residues. The V gene end was trimmed by 0 bases and the J gene end by 0 bases; junction bases not matched to a gene: 4. The CDR3, as DNA: TGTGCCAGCAGCTTGGCAAGCGGGACTAGCACAGATACGCAGTATTTT. This codes for CASSLASGTSTDTQYF.

The sample holds a few counts of this clone. This chain connects TRBV7-9 to TRBJ1-1; D is perhaps TRBD1 (5 bases). V shed 7 bases and J shed 2 bases, with 20 bases lying between them. Germline lookup yields CDR1 SEHNR and CDR2 FQNEAQ (reference sequence). This CDR3 is built from 16 residues. The CDR3 protein is CASTDGLGQSNTEAFF. The CDR3 DNA sequence: TGTGCCAGCACGGACGGGCTAGGACAATCTAACACTGAAGCTTTCTTT. Combining the CDR3 with reference TRBV7-9 and TRBJ1-1 gives the whole variable domain DTGVSQNPRHKITKRGQNVTFRCDPISEHNRLYWYRQTLGQGPEFLTYFQNEAQLEKSRLLSDRFSAERPKGSFSTLEIQRTEQGDSAMYLCASTDGLGQSNTEAFFGQGTRLTVV.

The V gene is TRBV4-1, the J gene TRBJ2-2; D gene ambiguous. CDR3 length: 14 residues. Germline CDR1 and CDR2: MGHRA and YSYEKL. V was clipped by 2 bases and J by 4 bases, with 8 bases between them. This CDR3 is CASSQPAPTGELFF. The DNA of the CDR3 is TGCGCCAGCAGCCAACCAGCCCCCACCGGGGAGCTGTTTTTT.

This clone was seen a single time. V usage is TRBV7-8 and J usage is TRBJ1-2, with D tentatively TRBD1 (5 bases). Trimming shortened V by 2 bases and J by 5 bases, and 24 bases separated the two germline ends. The CDR3 runs to 18 residues. Looked up from germline, CDR1 is SGHVS and CDR2 is FQNEAQ. This chain's CDR3 is CASSLFDPGTVTIYGYTF. In nucleotides, the CDR3 is TGTGCCAGCAGCTTATTTGACCCGGGGACGGTTACCATTTATGGCTACACCTTC.

This clone was counted a few times. The chain is built from TRBV10-3 and TRBJ1-2; a possible D gene is TRBD1 (5 bases). The CDR3 totals 13 residues. Trimming removed 4 bases at V and 6 bases at J, with 12 bases between. The germline V gene has CDR1 ENHRY and CDR2 SYGVKD. As DNA, the CDR3 is TGTGCCATCAGTGTCCCGCAGGGCGATGGCTACACCTTC. Protein sequence: CAISVPQGDGYTF.

V is TRBV28 and J is TRBJ2-5, with D maybe TRBD1 (5 bases). Trimming stripped 1 base from V and 4 bases from J, with 16 bases between. Germline-derived CDR1 and CDR2 are MDHEN and SYDVKM. There are 16 residues in the CDR3. DNA for the CDR3: TGTGCCAGCAGTTTATATGGGGCTAGAAGAGGAGAGACCCAGTACTTC. It is translated as CASSLYGARRGETQYF. The complete variable domain, with remaining parts taken from reference TRBV28 and TRBJ2-5, reads DVKVTQSSRYLVKRTGEKVFLECVQDMDHENMFWYRQDPGLGLRLIYFSYDVKMKEKGDIPEGYSVSREKKERFSLILESASTNQTSMYLCASSLYGARRGETQYFGPGTRLLVL.

The chain joins TRBV19 to TRBJ2-7; D ambiguous. Deletions cut 3 bases from V and 0 bases from J, with 12 bases between. Germline V gene data show CDR1 as LNHDA and CDR2 as SQIVND (reference sequence). The CDR3 totals 15 residues. As DNA, the CDR3 is TGTGCCAGTAGTATGTGGTCAGATAACTCCTACGAGCAGTACTTC. This gives the protein CASSMWSDNSYEQYF.